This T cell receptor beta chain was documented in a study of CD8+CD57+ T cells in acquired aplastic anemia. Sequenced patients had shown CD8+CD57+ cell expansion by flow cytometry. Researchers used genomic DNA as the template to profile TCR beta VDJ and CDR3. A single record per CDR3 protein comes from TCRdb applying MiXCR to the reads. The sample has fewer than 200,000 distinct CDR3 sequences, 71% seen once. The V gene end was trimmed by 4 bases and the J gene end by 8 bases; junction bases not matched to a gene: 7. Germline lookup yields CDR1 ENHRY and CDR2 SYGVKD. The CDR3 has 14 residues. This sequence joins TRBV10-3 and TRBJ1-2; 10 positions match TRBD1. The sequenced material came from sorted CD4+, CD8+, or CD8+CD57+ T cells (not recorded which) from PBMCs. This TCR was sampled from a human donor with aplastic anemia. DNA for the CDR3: TGTGCCATCAGTGCATCGGGACAGGGGTGGGGCTACACCTTC. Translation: CAISASGQGWGYTF.